This T cell receptor beta chain is drawn from a study of shared clonotypes between healthy human individuals. Study-wide findings and caveats: All-four-donor shared clonotypes had higher generation probabilities than non-shared clonotypes did.

For this clone: No antigen is known for it.

Caucasian adults residing in Nashville, Tennessee made up all the donors. Subsets obtained from CD4+ cells comprised CD45RA+ naive and CD45RA-negative memory cells. The CDR3 sequence is 14 residues long. V gave up 5 bases and J gave up 9 bases; unmatched junction bases: 12. The germline gives CDR1 SGHNT, CDR2 YENEEA. Assay execution proceeded at the deep level. Repertoires were generated with immunoSEQ multiplex PCR, while TCRdb's copy carries only in-frame clones and drops some. Of 740,000 or so clones in the sample, 73% were seen once. The sequencing sample was made of memory CD4+ T cells sorted from blood. The subset: CD45RA-negative fraction. This chain joins TRBV11-3 and TRBJ1-2; 7 positions match TRBD1. This sequence originates from a woman aged 25-40 years in good health. The CDR3 sequence: CASSPDRRQGRYTF. CDR3 sequence (DNA): TGTGCCAGCAGCCCCGATCGGAGACAGGGACGCTACACCTTC.